This passage covers 27 T cell receptor beta chains from one sample sequenced in a study of blood T cell repertoires in COVID-19. Method: immunoSEQ multiplex PCR; TCRdb's copy keeps in-frame clones and lacks some. Altogether 60,000 to 80,000 clones are present, roughly 85% being singletons, with the ten largest covering roughly 23%. The sample comprised peripheral blood. Every receptor here comes from a man aged 45-60 years with acute or convalescent COVID-19.

The rearrangement joins TRBV28 to TRBJ1-2; maybe TRBD1 (5 bases). CDR3 length equals 15 residues. The ends were cut back, 5 bases at V and 7 bases at J, with 20 bases in the middle. CDR1 is MDHEN and CDR2 is SYDVKM in the germline V gene. The CDR3 coding sequence is TGTGCCAGCAGTCTAGGGTCCCGACAGCGGGTTGGCTACACCTTC. Protein sequence: CASSLGSRQRVGYTF.

The V gene is TRBV4-2, the J gene TRBJ1-3; D unresolved. Germline V gene sequence: CDR1 LGHNA, CDR2 YNFKEQ. Trimming shortened V by 1 base and J by 0 bases, and 10 bases separated the two germline ends. This CDR3 region has 16 residues. This CDR3 reads CASSQARLFSGNTIYF. Written as DNA, the CDR3 is TGTGCCAGCAGCCAAGCCCGACTATTCTCTGGAAACACCATATATTTT.

The chain links TRBV3-1 (or the pseudogene TRBV3-2) to TRBJ1-2; TRBD1 is a possible D gene (6 bases). The CDR3 contains 15 residues. V was pared by 1 base and J by 5 bases, with 14 bases between. Looked up from germline, CDR1 is LGHDT and CDR2 is YNNKEL (reference sequence). The DNA of the CDR3 is TGTGCCAGCAGCCAAGGACCCTCCCAGGGGTATGGCTACACCTTC. This encodes CASSQGPSQGYGYTF.

The chain recombines TRBV14 with TRBJ1-2, with 8 bases matching TRBD1. Trimming took 0 bases from V and 3 from J; bases not matched to a gene: 12. CDR3 length: 18 amino acids. Germline V gives CDR1 SGHDN, CDR2 FVKESK. CDR3 in amino acids: CASSQDDRGAGEYYGYTF. The CDR3 DNA sequence: TGTGCCAGCAGCCAAGACGACAGGGGCGCAGGAGAATACTATGGCTACACCTTC.

The chain employs TRBV19 and TRBJ2-3; D might be TRBD2 (6 bases). The CDR3 loop spans 16 amino acids. Trimming left V 5 bases short and J 2 bases short, with 17 bases between. CDR1 is LNHDA and CDR2 is SQIVND in the germline V gene (reference sequence). The CDR3 sequence is CASSLSGEVITDTQYF. The CDR3 bases are TGTGCCAGTAGTCTATCCGGGGAGGTGATCACAGATACGCAGTATTTT. Drawing the rest from reference TRBV19 and TRBJ2-3, the complete variable domain is DGGITQSPKYLFRKEGQNVTLSCEQNLNHDAMYWYRQDPGQGLRLIYYSQIVNDFQKGDIAEGYSVSREKKESFPLTVTSAQKNPTAFYLCASSLSGEVITDTQYFGPGTRLTVL.

V and J are TRBV5-1 and TRBJ1-2; TRBD1 matches at 7 bases. The V gene end was trimmed by 0 bases and the J gene end by 8 bases; junction bases not matched to a gene: 16. The CDR3 is 17 amino acids. Germline CDR1 is SGHRS and CDR2 is YFSETQ. This CDR3 reads CASSLAVSGTESKGYTF. The CDR3 DNA is TGCGCCAGCAGCTTGGCAGTTTCCGGGACAGAATCTAAAGGCTACACCTTC.

The chain has TRBV11-3 and TRBJ2-3; D might be TRBD1 (6 bases). The CDR3 extends over 17 amino acids. Germline CDR1 and CDR2: SGHNT and YENEEA. The V gene lost 1 base and the J gene lost 0 bases, with 14 bases spanning the gap. CDR3 region: CASSLGVGDTSTDTQYF. CDR3 nucleotide sequence: TGTGCCAGCAGCTTAGGAGTGGGGGACACTAGCACAGATACGCAGTATTTT.

This sequence joins TRBV29-1 and TRBJ2-3, with 9 bases lining up with TRBD1. Germline-derived CDR1 and CDR2 are SQVTM and ANQGSEA. The CDR3 has 14 residues. With V trimmed by 7 bases and J by 3 bases, 8 bases remained unmatched. CDR3 region: CSARDRGMTDTQYF. The CDR3 DNA sequence: TGCAGCGCCCGAGACAGGGGGATGACAGATACGCAGTATTTT.

This sequence joins TRBV28 and TRBJ1-1, with D possibly TRBD1 on 6 matching bases. The V end lost 7 bases, the J end lost 8 bases, and 14 bases lay between the germline ends. CDR3 length: 12 amino acids. The germline V gene has CDR1 MDHEN and CDR2 SYDVKM. The CDR3, as DNA: TGTGCCAGCACCACTAGGACAGAAGAAGCTTTCTTT. Translating gives CASTTRTEEAFF.

This sequence joins TRBV2 and TRBJ1-3; possible D gene TRBD1, 5 bases. The germline V gene encodes CDR1 SNHLY and CDR2 FYNNEI. CDR3 length: 16 amino acids. Deletions cut 4 bases from V and 6 bases from J, with 19 bases between. CDR3 sequence (DNA): TGTGCCAGCAGTGCGCGTCCGGACACAACGACAAACACCATATATTTT. It encodes CASSARPDTTTNTIYF.

The rearrangement links TRBV18 to TRBJ2-1; 9 bases agree with TRBD1. The CDR3 has 17 residues. CDR1 and CDR2 from the germline V gene are KGHSH and LQKENI. Trimming removed 2 bases from V and 6 bases from J; junction bases left unmatched: 11. CDR3 protein: CASSPTGTGYAPNEQFF. CDR3 coding DNA: TGTGCCAGCTCACCAACCGGGACAGGGTATGCCCCCAATGAGCAGTTCTTC. The full variable domain, completed using reference TRBV18 and TRBJ2-1, is NAGVMQNPRHLVRRRGQEARLRCSPMKGHSHVYWYRQLPEEGLKFMVYLQKENIIDESGMPKERFSAEFPKEGPSILRIQQVVRGDSAAYFCASSPTGTGYAPNEQFFGPGTRLTVL.

The genes are TRBV20-1 and TRBJ2-5; D unclear. CDR3 length equals 12 residues. Trimming took 6 bases from V and 4 from J, leaving 12 bases between them. From germline, CDR1 is DFQATT and CDR2 SNEGSKA (reference sequence). CDR3 DNA: TGCAGTGCCAGTCGAGGTCCAGAGACCCAGTACTTC. Translating gives CSASRGPETQYF.

J is TRBJ1-1 and V is TRBV3-1 (or the pseudogene TRBV3-2), with 7 bases aligning to TRBD1. The length of the CDR3 is 15 residues. Germline V gives CDR1 LGHDT, CDR2 YNNKEL (reference sequence). Trimming cost V 4 bases and J 5 bases; bases outside gene matches: 10. CDR3 region: CASSPDLSGQTEAFF. The CDR3 nucleotides read TGTGCCAGCAGCCCGGACCTTTCGGGACAGACTGAAGCTTTCTTT.

The genes are TRBV10-3 and TRBJ2-7, with D possibly matching TRBD2 (5 bases). The germline V gene has CDR1 ENHRY and CDR2 SYGVKD. The V gene lost 10 bases and the J gene lost 6 bases, with 19 bases spanning the gap. The CDR3 consists of 13 residues. The DNA of the CDR3 is TGTGCCACCTCCGAAGGGCAAGAGGGCGAGCAGTACTTC. Its protein product is CATSEGQEGEQYF.

This clone is a singleton in its sample. The J gene is TRBJ2-2, the V gene TRBV3-1 (or the pseudogene TRBV3-2); D call uncertain. This CDR3 contains 16 residues. The V gene lost 4 bases and the J gene lost 1 base, with 13 bases spanning the gap. Germline V CDR1 and CDR2: LGHDT, YNNKEL (reference sequence). The chain's CDR3 is CASSLGRLMNTGELFF. CDR3 DNA sequence: TGTGCCAGCAGCCTGGGCAGGCTGATGAACACCGGGGAGCTGTTTTTT.

The chain carries TRBV6-6 and TRBJ1-2, with D tentatively TRBD1 (6 bases). The CDR3 has 14 residues. V was trimmed by 2 bases and J by 1 base, leaving 8 bases between them. CDR1 and CDR2 from the germline V gene are MNHNY and SVGAGI (reference sequence). The CDR3 loop is CASSYRDNNYGYTF. The CDR3 region has the DNA TGTGCCAGCAGTTACCGGGACAATAACTATGGCTACACCTTC.

This rearrangement joins TRBV7-3 to TRBJ2-1; 7 bases align to TRBD2. This CDR3 is 15 amino acids long. CDR1 SGHTA and CDR2 FQGTGA come from the germline V gene. With 1 base clipped from V and 1 base from J, the junction kept 1 base outside the gene matches. CDR3 region: CASSLSGGSYNEQFF. Written as DNA, the CDR3 is TGTGCCAGCAGCTTAAGCGGGGGTTCCTACAATGAGCAGTTCTTC.

This chain uses TRBV10-1 with TRBJ2-1, with 8 bases aligning to TRBD2. Germline CDR1 is WNHNN and CDR2 is SYGVQD (reference sequence). The CDR3 loop spans 13 amino acids. Losses at the gene ends were 7 bases for V and 4 bases for J; bases not matched to a gene: 3. The CDR3 DNA follows: TGCGCCAGCAACCAGCGGGGGTACAATGAGCAGTTCTTC. Translated: CASNQRGYNEQFF.

This clone has only one observation. The chain recombines TRBV15 with TRBJ2-7; D call uncertain. CDR1 is LNHNV and CDR2 is YYDKDF in the germline V gene (reference sequence). Trimming took off 3 bases at V and 3 bases at J, with 6 bases between the two ends. The CDR3 runs to 12 residues. The CDR3 DNA sequence: TGTGCCACCAGCAGGACTTACTACGAGCAGTACGTC. Encoded protein: CATSRTYYEQYV.

V is TRBV6-1 and J is TRBJ2-7; D gene ambiguous. Germline CDR1 is MNHNS and CDR2 is SASEGT. V dropped 3 bases and J dropped 0 bases, with 6 bases sitting between them. There are 13 residues in the CDR3. CDR3 amino acids: CASSDPYSYEQYV. The DNA for the CDR3 is TGTGCCAGCAGTGATCCCTACTCCTACGAGCAGTACGTC.

This clone was detected a few times. The V gene is TRBV29-1, the J gene TRBJ2-2; D might be TRBD1 (6 bases). The germline CDR1 and CDR2 sequences are SQVTM and ANQGSEA. The CDR3 loop spans 14 amino acids. V dropped 6 bases and J dropped 4 bases, with 15 bases sitting between them. In DNA, the CDR3 is TGCAGCGTCCGGTCGACAGGATCCACCGGGGAGCTGTTTTTT. Translated, it gives CSVRSTGSTGELFF.

This chain uses TRBV5-1 with TRBJ2-3; TRBD2 agrees at 13 bases. V lost 4 bases, J lost 2 bases, and 7 bases stayed unmatched. Germline V CDR1 and CDR2: SGHRS, YFSETQ. The CDR3 is 17 amino acids. Here the CDR3 DNA reads TGCGCCAGCAGCGGAAGACTAGCGGGGGGACCCACAGATACGCAGTATTTT. Its translation: CASSGRLAGGPTDTQYF.

The chain is built from TRBV5-1 and TRBJ2-7; TRBD1 matches at 7 bases. There are 13 residues in the CDR3. From germline, CDR1 is SGHRS and CDR2 YFSETQ. Trimming removed 0 bases from V and 5 bases from J; junction bases left unmatched: 2. This chain's CDR3 is CASSLGRGNEQYV. Written as DNA, the CDR3 is TGCGCCAGCAGCTTGGGCAGGGGGAACGAGCAGTACGTC.

The chain recombines TRBV28 with TRBJ2-1; no definite D call. The V gene's germline CDR1 is MDHEN and CDR2 SYDVKM. There are 11 residues in the CDR3. V dropped 2 bases and J dropped 8 bases, with 4 bases sitting between them. In nucleotides, the CDR3 is TGTGCCAGCAGTTTAACGGATGAGCAGTTCTTC. Its protein is CASSLTDEQFF.

V gene TRBV5-1 combines with J gene TRBJ2-4; TRBD2 matches at 9 bases. This CDR3 is built from 16 residues. V lost 2 bases to trimming and J lost 8 bases; unmatched junction nucleotides: 11. Germline assignment: CDR1 SGHRS and CDR2 YFSETQ. CDR3 in DNA: TGCGCCAGCAGCTTTCTTCGCGGGGGGGCCGCGGACATTCAGTACTTC. Protein sequence: CASSFLRGGAADIQYF.

The CDR3 nucleotides read TGCGCCAGCAGCTACGGGGGTGAGTCCGGCTACACCTTC. It yields the protein CASSYGGESGYTF. The chain couples TRBV5-1 to TRBJ1-2, with D tentatively TRBD1 (5 bases). Germline CDR1 is SGHRS and CDR2 is YFSETQ. This CDR3 region has 13 residues. Trimming removed 3 bases from V and 8 bases from J, with 14 bases in between.

This clone was counted once. CDR3 coding DNA: TGTGCCAGCAGGGCCGGGGAGGGCTCGAGCGGCTACACCTTC. The encoded protein is CASRAGEGSSGYTF. V is TRBV2 and J is TRBJ1-2; D not resolved. The germline V gene has CDR1 SNHLY and CDR2 FYNNEI. This CDR3 has 14 amino acids. V was cut by 6 bases and J by 8 bases, with 19 bases left in between. The full variable domain, with the rest looked up from reference TRBV2 and TRBJ1-2, is EPEVTQTPSHQVTQMGQEVILRCVPISNHLYFYWYRQILGQKVEFLVSFYNNEISEKSEIFDDQFSVERPDGSNFTLKIRSTKLEDSAMYFCASRAGEGSSGYTFGSGTRLTVV.